This TCR beta chain was retrieved from a study of cytomegalovirus exposure and HLA in healthy donors (dated by TCRdb to about 2017). Some background on the complete study: In an earlier analysis of around 540 of the donors, approximately 300 Gb of sequence data and 120 million or so unique TCR beta sequences from 150 million to 200 million T cells were reported. Roughly 300 gigabases of sequencing data and some 85 million unique TCR sequences were included in an early release covering about 620 HLA-typed donors. Of the roughly 400 genotyped donors, roughly 80% were placed in the genetic ancestry cluster associated with self-reported Caucasian donors. The study was designed to test whether signatures of past pathogen exposure could be identified by cataloging public T cell receptors. The study profiled the T cell repertoires of fewer than 850 subjects by immunosequencing and related them to cytomegalovirus serostatus. Besides the first cohort of roughly 640 subjects, a separate validation cohort made up of 120 different subjects was used. To predict cytomegalovirus infection status, the study combined high-throughput TCR immunosequencing, statistical association of individual TCRs with disease status, and machine learning. A later analysis re-analyzed previously published TCR beta repertoires from 666 donors and added high-resolution HLA genotyping to study TCR occurrence patterns. In the later analysis, no new phenotypic data were used to find candidate immune exposures; instead, reliance was placed on TCR beta sequences and their occurrence across donors. To decide whether each TCR beta V gene segment behaved as functional or pseudogenic, an earlier analysis of several hundred of the donors relied on high-throughput TCR beta sequencing. Alongside the repertoire data, information on donor age, sex, ethnicity and CMV serostatus was compiled. Genome-wide SNP genotypes for about three fifths of the roughly 670 donors were used in a later genetic analysis, which treated that subset as a discovery cohort. Every repertoire in the discovery cohort had been generated on one and the same sequencing platform. HLA typing covered class I and class II loci at four-digit resolution. The number of donors typed differed by locus, with roughly 620-630 for A, B, C, DRB1 and DQB1, around 520 for DQA1, 600 to 610 for DPA1, and approximately 470 for DPB1. About five DR-DQ haplotypes were treated as single units for association and clustering because of strong linkage in the cohort. Among almost 400 genotyped donors of the cohort, an average of around 240,000 unique TCR beta nucleotide sequences were sequenced per donor, approximately 20% of them non-productive.

Results the study describes overall, beyond this receptor: Some IMGT-functional V segments, including TRBV6-2 and TRBV6-3, could not be told apart with the 87-base-pair reads, so those segments were excluded. In a later analysis, several top co-occurrence clusters were reported to appear linked to parvovirus B19, influenza, CMV and Epstein-Barr virus. The cohort was sequenced for TCR beta chains only, and without alpha or paired-chain data the features that could be detected were limited. A further reported finding was that TCR beta sequences accurately predicted the HLA-A and HLA-B alleles for most subjects in the first cohort. V-gene and J-gene trimming of TCR beta chains was associated with a missense DCLRE1C variant in a later genetic analysis, and the association was replicated in an independent cohort. Broadly in line with IMGT annotations, most TCR beta V segments showed up in productive rearrangements about 90% or about 30% of the time in an earlier analysis of about 500 of the donors. Compared with equally common non-associated chains, HLA-associated TCR beta chains in a later analysis were more clonally expanded and had lower generation probabilities. Specific HLA alleles were associated with around 18,000 TCR beta sequences at a false discovery rate of 0.05 in a later analysis. The authors suggested that the approach could potentially be generalized to other disease states and immunological phenotypes. Sequencing depth was assumed to be roughly uniform across donors in the presence/absence analyses, though that assumption may not hold. While some public TCRs were present in many individuals, most TCR sequences turned up only very rarely across donors. Most CMV-associated TCR beta chains appeared to be HLA-restricted in a later analysis, and the HLA associations seemed to be driven largely by CMV exposure. The study gave a list of 150 to 200 TCR beta chains associated with cytomegalovirus. Correlated functional status among segregating V segments might be attributable to linkage disequilibrium, but an unknown experimental factor could not be ruled out. The classifier was reported to diagnose cytomegalovirus status with high specificity and sensitivity in both the original and validation cohorts. A few of the identified cytomegalovirus-associated TCR beta chains were confirmed in vitro to be specific for cytomegalovirus antigens. HLA typing was unavailable for some donors at each locus, so association tests used only the typed subset. The only immune exposure information available for the cohort was CMV serostatus. In a later analysis, TCR association rates were found to vary across HLA loci, with the most associated TCRs seen for DRB1 alleles and the fewest for HLA-C alleles. According to a later genetic analysis, donors in an Asian-associated ancestry cluster had fewer N-insertions in productive TCRs than the approximately 610-donor mean. A group of highly shared sequence variants was considered likely to be a technical artifact of the sequencing pipeline. Roughly 15 rarely observed V segments, including chromosome 9 orphons, were excluded from the earlier analysis of some 590 of the donors because counts were too low. Assigning TCR associations to individual alleles was difficult when HLA alleles, especially DR and DQ, strongly co-occurred.

The cohort comprised 670 or so healthy bone marrow donors. At the time of sampling, every cohort member was nominally healthy, though immune exposures that went unrecorded were likely present. The donor was CMV seronegative and belonged to the group of around 400 seronegative cohort members. A peripheral blood sample was collected from each donor, and TCR beta sequencing was performed on peripheral blood mononuclear cells. The Qiagen DNeasy Blood Extraction Kit was used to extract genomic DNA from the blood cell samples. With regard to this clone: It has no known antigen specificity. No base quality values were provided; no much bigger clone lies one nucleotide off.

The library relied on the immunoSEQ multiplex PCR assay. For the multiplex PCR, a mixture combining 60 forward primers for TCR Vbeta segments and 13 reverse primers for TCR Jbeta segments was used. The CDR3 region of rearranged TCR beta genes was amplified from genomic DNA with a multiplex PCR assay. The Illumina HiSeq System was used to sequence the amplified TCR beta libraries as 87-base-pair reads. Per the original workflow: A later analysis tallied roughly 80 million unique TCR beta chains across the approximately 670 repertoires, and about 12 million of those chains were shared by two or more donors. Raw reads were error-corrected and collapsed into unique sequences with a nearest-neighbor algorithm that merged closely related sequences to remove PCR and sequencing errors. To assign V, D and J gene segments, CDR3 sequences were aligned to IMGT reference sequences. For a sequence to be retained, at least a six-nucleotide match to both a V gene segment and a J gene segment was required. Rearrangements were classified as productive when the CDR3 lacked stop codons and remained in frame with V and J, and all other rearrangements were classified as non-productive. Following IMGT convention, CDR3 was defined as the stretch from the second conserved V-encoded cysteine up to the conserved J-encoded phenylalanine. The earlier analysis of some 540 of the donors excluded any sequence lacking an unambiguous match to a single V gene segment. An earlier analysis of 587 of the donors classified V segments as functional when productive rearrangements were above 56.7% and as segregating when the standard deviation between donors was above 5%. A statistical classification framework was built to diagnose cytomegalovirus status from the catalog of TCR beta chain sequences. A later analysis assigned V and J genes by comparing TCR nucleotide sequences with IMGT/GENE-DB human TR gene sequences. In a later analysis, CDR3 sequences and most-parsimonious VDJ recombination scenarios were assigned using the TCRdist pipeline. A later analysis defined each TCR beta chain by its CDR3 amino acid sequence plus V-gene family, and excluded reads lacking a unique V-gene family. In a later analysis, 450 to 600 highly shared, low-generation-probability nucleotide sequences were removed to address suspected cross-contamination and a sequencing artifact. In a later analysis, a clonal expansion index for each public chain was calculated from normalized within-repertoire ranks of inferred template counts. In a later analysis, generation probabilities were computed with a VDJ recombination model fitted to out-of-frame rearrangements, and the resulting probabilities were checked against IGoR. A later analysis scored TCR-TCR, TCR-HLA and TCR-CMV co-occurrence with hypergeometric tests, applying a repertoire-size bias correction to TCR pairs. A later analysis estimated false discovery rates by permuting HLA or CMV assignments 20 times. In a later analysis, co-occurring TCRs were grouped with DBSCAN, and TCRdist sequence similarity was added when clustering was performed within HLA-allele-positive subsets. Co-occurrence clustering excluded repertoires with fewer than 30,000 or more than 120,000 public chains, plus five with anomalous nucleotide sharing. TCRdb took over this immuneACCESS table, retaining in-frame rearrangements with V and J assigned. Such tables are incomplete; in checked studies, under half of the missing clones stem from an unresolved V gene, and the remainder is unexplained. Clonal size and the V and J genes are those of that table, whereas D and trimming came from the DNA. This sample is represented by about 210,000 clones; almost 80% of them were singletons. About 1.7% of the sample comes from the top ten.

In the germline V gene, CDR1 corresponds to SGDLS and CDR2 to YYNGEE. After removal of 3 bases from V and 6 bases from J, the junction retains 13 bases not matched to a gene. CDR3 length: 17 amino acids, cysteine to phenylalanine. The retained sequence is limited to the CDR3, 51 bases, with the frame set at the first base. The chain was built from TRBV9 and TRBJ2-3, with 10 bases in between that match TRBD2. The sequence came from a male donor in good health and CMV-seronegative. Sequencing was done on a sample of PBMCs. The encoded CDR3 is CASSATTSGIIRDTQYF. The DNA sequence is given as TGTGCCAGCAGCGCCACTACTAGCGGGATCATTCGGGATACGCAGTATTTT. The variable domain in full, with residues beyond the CDR3 obtained from the reference TRBV9 and TRBJ2-3 genes, is DSGVTQTPKHLITATGQRVTLRCSPRSGDLSVYWYQQSLDQGLQFLIQYYNGEERAKGNILERFSAQQFPDLHSELNLSSLELGDSALYFCASSATTSGIIRDTQYFGPGTRLTVL.